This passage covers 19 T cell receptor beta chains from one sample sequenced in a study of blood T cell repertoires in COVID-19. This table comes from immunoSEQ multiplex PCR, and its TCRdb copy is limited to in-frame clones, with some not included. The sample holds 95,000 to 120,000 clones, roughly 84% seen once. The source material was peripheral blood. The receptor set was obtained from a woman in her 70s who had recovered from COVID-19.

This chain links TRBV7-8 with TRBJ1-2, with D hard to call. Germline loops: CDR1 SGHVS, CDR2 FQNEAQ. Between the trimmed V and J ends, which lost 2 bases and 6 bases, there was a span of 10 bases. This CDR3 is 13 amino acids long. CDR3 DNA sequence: TGTGCCAGCAGCTTAAGCGCGATAGATGGCTACACCTTC. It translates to CASSLSAIDGYTF.

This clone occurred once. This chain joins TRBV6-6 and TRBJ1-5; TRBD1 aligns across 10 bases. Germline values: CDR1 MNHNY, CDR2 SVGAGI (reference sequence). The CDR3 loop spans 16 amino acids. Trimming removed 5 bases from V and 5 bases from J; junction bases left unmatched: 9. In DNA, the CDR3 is TGTGCCAGCAGTCGCGGACAGGGGGTATCAGATCAGCCCCAGCATTTT. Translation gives CASSRGQGVSDQPQHF.

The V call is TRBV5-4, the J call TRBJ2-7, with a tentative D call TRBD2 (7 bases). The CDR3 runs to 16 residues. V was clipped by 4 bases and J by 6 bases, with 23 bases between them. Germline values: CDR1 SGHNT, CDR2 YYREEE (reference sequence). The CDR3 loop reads CASSRPGSGGPLEQYF. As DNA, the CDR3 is TGTGCCAGCAGCCGCCCCGGGTCGGGGGGCCCCCTCGAGCAGTACTTC.

CDR3: CASSLAQGGGETQYF. CDR3 nucleotide sequence: TGTGCCAGCAGCTTAGCGCAAGGCGGGGGGGAGACCCAGTACTTC. The V and J genes are TRBV7-9 and TRBJ2-5, with 8 bases that match TRBD2. V lost 0 bases and J lost 5; bases outside the gene matches: 5. CDR1 is SEHNR and CDR2 is FQNEAQ in the germline V gene (reference sequence). The CDR3 is 15 amino acids.

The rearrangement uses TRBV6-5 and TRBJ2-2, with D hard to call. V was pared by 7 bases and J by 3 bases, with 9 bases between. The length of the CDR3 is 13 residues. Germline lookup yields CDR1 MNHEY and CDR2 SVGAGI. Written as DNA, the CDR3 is TGTGCCAGCACCTACCCTTACACCGGGGAGCTGTTTTTT. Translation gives CASTYPYTGELFF.

CDR3 bases: TGTGCCAGCAGTTCGGGAGGGGAGCAGTACTTC. Residues: CASSSGGEQYF. This chain uses TRBV2 with TRBJ2-7; 8 bases align to TRBD2. This CDR3 is built from 11 residues. Germline CDR1 reads SNHLY; CDR2 reads FYNNEI. J lost 7 bases, V lost 5 bases, and 1 base had no gene match.

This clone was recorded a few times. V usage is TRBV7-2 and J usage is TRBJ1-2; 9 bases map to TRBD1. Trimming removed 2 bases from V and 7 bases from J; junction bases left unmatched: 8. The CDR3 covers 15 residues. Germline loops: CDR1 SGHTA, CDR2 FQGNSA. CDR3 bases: TGTGCCAGCAGCTTACCCGGGACAGGGTATAGTGGCTACACCTTC. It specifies CASSLPGTGYSGYTF.

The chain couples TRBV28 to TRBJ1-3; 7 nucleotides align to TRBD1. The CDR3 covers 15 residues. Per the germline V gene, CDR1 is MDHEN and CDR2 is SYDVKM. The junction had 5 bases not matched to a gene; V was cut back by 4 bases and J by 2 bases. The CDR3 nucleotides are TGTGCCAGCAGTTCTCATGACAGGGCTGGAAACACCATATATTTT. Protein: CASSSHDRAGNTIYF. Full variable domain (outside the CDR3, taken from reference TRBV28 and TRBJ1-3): DVKVTQSSRYLVKRTGEKVFLECVQDMDHENMFWYRQDPGLGLRLIYFSYDVKMKEKGDIPEGYSVSREKKERFSLILESASTNQTSMYLCASSSHDRAGNTIYFGEGSWLTVV.

The DNA of the CDR3 is TGTGCCAGCAGTGGGCCTTGGGGCGCAGATACAGATACGCAGTATTTT. Protein sequence: CASSGPWGADTDTQYF. The chain combines TRBV9 with TRBJ2-3; D possibly corresponds to TRBD1 (5 bases). The V gene's germline CDR1 is SGDLS and CDR2 YYNGEE. The CDR3 consists of 16 residues. The V end lost 5 bases, the J end lost 3 bases, and 19 bases lay between the germline ends.

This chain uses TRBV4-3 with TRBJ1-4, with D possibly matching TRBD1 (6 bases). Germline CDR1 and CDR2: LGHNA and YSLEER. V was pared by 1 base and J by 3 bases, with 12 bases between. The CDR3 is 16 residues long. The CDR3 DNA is TGCGCCAGCAGCCAAGCGGGGGGGCGAGCTAATGAAAAACTGTTTTTT. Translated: CASSQAGGRANEKLFF.

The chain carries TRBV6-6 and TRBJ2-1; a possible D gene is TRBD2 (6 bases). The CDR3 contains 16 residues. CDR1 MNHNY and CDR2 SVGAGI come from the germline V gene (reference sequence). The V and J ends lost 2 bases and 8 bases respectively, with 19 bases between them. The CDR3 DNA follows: TGTGCCAGCAGTTACCCGGCCGGGGGAAAGGGTGATGAGCAGTTCTTC. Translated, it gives CASSYPAGGKGDEQFF.

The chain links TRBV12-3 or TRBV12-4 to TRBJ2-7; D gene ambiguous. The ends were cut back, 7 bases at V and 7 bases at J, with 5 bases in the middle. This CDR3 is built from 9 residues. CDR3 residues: CASTLEQYF. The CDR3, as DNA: TGTGCCAGCACATTGGAGCAGTACTTC.

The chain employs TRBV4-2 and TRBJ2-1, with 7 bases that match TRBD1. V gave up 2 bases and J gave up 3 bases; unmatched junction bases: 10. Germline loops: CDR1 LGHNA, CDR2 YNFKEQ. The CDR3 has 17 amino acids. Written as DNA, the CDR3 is TGTGCCAGCAGCCAATTTGCGACAGGGCCTGTCTACAATGAGCAGTTCTTC. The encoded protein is CASSQFATGPVYNEQFF.

DNA of the CDR3: TGTGCCAGTACCCCCCTGGGGCGGGAAAACACAGATACGCAGTATTTT. Protein: CASTPLGRENTDTQYF. The chain uses TRBV19 and TRBJ2-3; weak D call: TRBD2 (6 bases). V lost 7 bases and J 2 bases, leaving 19 bases between the germline ends. Germline CDR1 reads LNHDA; CDR2 reads SQIVND (reference sequence). This CDR3 contains 16 residues.

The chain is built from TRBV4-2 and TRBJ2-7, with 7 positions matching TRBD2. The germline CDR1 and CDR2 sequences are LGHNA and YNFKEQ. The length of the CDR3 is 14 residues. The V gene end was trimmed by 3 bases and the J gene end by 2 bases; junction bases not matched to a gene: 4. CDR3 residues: CASSQGGGPYEQYF. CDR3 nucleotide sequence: TGTGCCAGCAGCCAGGGCGGGGGACCCTACGAGCAGTACTTC.

Written as DNA, the CDR3 is TGTGCCAGCAGCCAAGTTGCAACTCATCGGAGTGGGGATACGCAGTATTTT. It yields the protein CASSQVATHRSGDTQYF. J is TRBJ2-3 and V is TRBV3-1 (or the pseudogene TRBV3-2); D is unclear. V lost 1 base and J lost 6, with 20 bases in between. The CDR3 covers 17 residues. Germline CDR1 reads LGHDT; CDR2 reads YNNKEL (reference sequence).

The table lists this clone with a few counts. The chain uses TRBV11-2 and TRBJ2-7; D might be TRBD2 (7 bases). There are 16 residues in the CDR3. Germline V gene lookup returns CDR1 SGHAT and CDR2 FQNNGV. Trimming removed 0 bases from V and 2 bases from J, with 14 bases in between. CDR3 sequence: CASSLEGGRGTYEQYF. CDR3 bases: TGTGCCAGCAGCTTAGAAGGAGGGAGGGGGACCTACGAGCAGTACTTC.

This chain's CDR3 is CSVRGDSGSPLHF. CDR3 in DNA: TGCAGCGTAAGAGGGGACTCGGGGTCACCCCTCCACTTT. The chain links TRBV29-1 to TRBJ1-6; D may be TRBD1 (5 bases). This CDR3 spans 13 amino acids. Germline CDR1 and CDR2: SQVTM and ANQGSEA. Trimming took off 6 bases at V and 10 bases at J, with 16 bases between the two ends.

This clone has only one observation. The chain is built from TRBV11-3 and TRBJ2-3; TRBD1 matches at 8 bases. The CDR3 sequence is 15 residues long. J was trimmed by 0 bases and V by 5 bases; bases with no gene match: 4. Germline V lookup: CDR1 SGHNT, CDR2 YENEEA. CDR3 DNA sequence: TGTGCCAGCAGCATGACAGGGGCTAGCACAGATACGCAGTATTTT. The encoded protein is CASSMTGASTDTQYF.